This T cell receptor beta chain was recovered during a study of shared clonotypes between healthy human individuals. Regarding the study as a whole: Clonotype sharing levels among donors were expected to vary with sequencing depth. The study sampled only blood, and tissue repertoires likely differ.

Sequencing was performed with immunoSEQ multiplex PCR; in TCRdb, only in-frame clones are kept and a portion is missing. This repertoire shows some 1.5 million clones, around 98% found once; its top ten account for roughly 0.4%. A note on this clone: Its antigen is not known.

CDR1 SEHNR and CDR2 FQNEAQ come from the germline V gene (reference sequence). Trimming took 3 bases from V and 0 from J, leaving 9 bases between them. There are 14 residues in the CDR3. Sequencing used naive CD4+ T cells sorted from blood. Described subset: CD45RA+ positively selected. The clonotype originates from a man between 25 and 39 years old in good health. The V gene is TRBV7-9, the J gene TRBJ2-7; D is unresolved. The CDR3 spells CASSLGFPSYEQYF. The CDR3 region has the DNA TGTGCCAGCAGCTTGGGGTTTCCCTCCTACGAGCAGTACTTC.